A selection of T cell receptor beta chains follows, all from one sample in a study of T cells in Graves' hyperthyroidism and ophthalmopathy. TCRdb re-called the multiplex PCR reads through MiXCR, storing one row per CDR3 protein. Of around 700,000 distinct CDR3 sequences in the sample, roughly a sixth were seen once. The sample taken for sequencing was blood. The receptors were sampled from a woman in her fifties or sixties with Graves' hyperthyroidism that later progressed to Graves' ophthalmopathy. Each CDR3 is given with its conserved first and last residue. The D gene is left open where the match is weak. A clone size is listed for some rows: how often the clone was seen (once, few, many), or a class if it is expanded.

clone_size	j_call	v_call	d_call	cdr3_aa	cdr3_nt
many	TRBJ2-5	TRBV12-3/TRBV12-4	-	CASSRFGGLQETQYF	TGTGCCAGCAGTCGGTTCGGGGGGCTCCAAGAGACCCAGTACTTC
many	TRBJ2-7	TRBV3-1	-	CASSQDVSGSYEQYF	TGTGCCAGCAGCCAAGACGTTTCAGGCTCCTACGAGCAGTACTTC
-	TRBJ1-4	TRBV6-2/TRBV6-3	-	CASSYSISGHYATNEKLFF	TGTGCCAGCAGTTACTCGATTTCAGGACACTACGCAACTAATGAAAAACTGTTTTTT
many	TRBJ1-5	TRBV27	TRBD1	CASSLALPGQGNQPQHF	TGTGCCAGCAGTTTAGCGCTACCGGGACAGGGGAATCAGCCCCAGCATTTT
once	TRBJ1-1	TRBV9	-	CASSGPGVPEAFF	TGTGCCAGCAGCGGCCCAGGTGTACCAGAAGCTTTCTTT
few	TRBJ2-3	TRBV7-6	TRBD2	CASSLRGGSTDTQYF	TGTGCCAGCAGCTTGCGCGGGGGAAGCACAGATACGCAGTATTTT
few	TRBJ1-1	TRBV19	-	CASSVGRIMNTEAFF	TGTGCCAGTAGTGTGGGACGGATAATGAACACTGAAGCTTTCTTT
-	TRBJ1-6	TRBV19	-	CASSFFRTRGLSSYNSPLHF	TGTGCCAGCAGCTTCTTCAGGACGAGGGGGTTAAGCTCCTATAATTCACCCCTCCACTTT
-	TRBJ2-5	TRBV3-1	TRBD2	CASSQVSGGALGGKTQYF	TGTGCCAGCAGCCAAGTGAGCGGGGGGGCTTTGGGCGGAAAGACCCAGTACTTC
-	TRBJ2-2	TRBV9	-	CASSVEFGAGELFF	TGTGCCAGCAGCGTAGAATTTGGGGCCGGGGAGCTGTTTTTT
-	TRBJ2-2	TRBV25-1	-	CASSAYRVTNTGELFF	TGTGCCAGCAGTGCTTACAGGGTTACGAACACCGGGGAGCTGTTTTTT
-	TRBJ2-1	TRBV29-1	-	CSVEVFRLVSYNEQFF	TGCAGCGTTGAAGTTTTTAGGCTAGTTTCCTACAATGAGCAGTTCTTC
many	TRBJ1-6	TRBV3-1	-	CASSQVSRGANSPLHF	TGTGCCAGCAGCCAAGTGTCTCGGGGAGCCAATTCACCCCTCCACTTT
many	TRBJ2-7	TRBV2	TRBD1	CASSDPRGPSAGEQYF	TGTGCCAGCAGTGACCCCAGGGGGCCCTCGGCGGGAGAGCAGTACTTC
many	TRBJ2-3	TRBV5-8	-	CASREMTTVRDTQYF	TGTGCCAGCAGAGAGATGACTACCGTCCGTGATACGCAGTATTTT
-	TRBJ2-3	TRBV10-1	-	CASSESGGVTDTQYF	TGCGCCAGCAGTGAATCGGGGGGCGTCACAGATACGCAGTATTTT
-	TRBJ1-6	TRBV20-1	-	CSASSLIEYNSPLHF	TGCAGTGCTAGCAGTTTGATAGAATATAATTCACCCCTCCACTTT
-	TRBJ2-1	TRBV25-1	TRBD1	CASSARVGQGVIGSYNEQFF	TGTGCCAGCAGTGCCCGCGTTGGACAGGGGGTCATCGGCTCCTACAATGAGCAGTTCTTC
-	TRBJ1-1	TRBV27	TRBD1	CASSLWSQGGTEAFF	TGTGCCAGCAGTTTATGGTCCCAGGGGGGCACTGAAGCTTTCTTT
few	TRBJ2-3	TRBV7-2	TRBD2	CASSFSSGLTDTQYF	TGTGCCAGCAGCTTTTCTAGCGGCCTCACAGATACGCAGTATTTT
many	TRBJ1-1	TRBV6-1	TRBD1	CASKETGAGGEAFF	TGTGCCAGCAAAGAGACAGGGGCGGGAGGTGAAGCTTTCTTT
-	TRBJ2-3	TRBV5-1	TRBD1	CASSRRTGAGDTQYF	TGCGCCAGCAGCAGGCGGACAGGGGCAGGAGATACGCAGTATTTT
many	TRBJ1-2	TRBV5-1	TRBD1	CASKTGTGANYGYTF	TGCGCCAGCAAAACCGGGACAGGGGCTAACTATGGCTACACCTTC
-	TRBJ2-1	TRBV6-5	-	CASSYFLTGRDFSYNEQFF	TGTGCCAGCAGTTACTTCCTTACCGGCCGGGACTTCTCCTACAATGAGCAGTTCTTC
-	TRBJ1-2	TRBV2	-	CASPWSANYGYTF	TGTGCCAGCCCCTGGTCCGCTAACTATGGCTACACCTTC
many	TRBJ1-5	TRBV27	TRBD1	CASSPATGASNQPQHF	TGTGCCAGCAGTCCCGCGACAGGGGCAAGCAATCAGCCCCAGCATTTT
few	TRBJ1-5	TRBV7-8	-	CASSNTMTVYSNQPQHF	TGTGCCAGCAGCAACACGATGACAGTTTATAGCAATCAGCCCCAGCATTTT
many	TRBJ1-5	TRBV18	-	CASSGPGPNQPQHF	TGTGCCAGCTCCGGCCCTGGGCCCAATCAGCCCCAGCATTTT
many	TRBJ1-1	TRBV18	-	CASSRNRVTEAFF	TGTGCCAGCTCTCGTAACAGGGTCACTGAAGCTTTCTTT
many	TRBJ2-7	TRBV12-3/TRBV12-4	-	CASSLINEYEQYF	TGTGCCAGCAGTTTAATCAACGAATACGAGCAGTACTTC
few	TRBJ2-7	TRBV6-1	TRBD1	CASSEAQGQGSYEQYF	TGTGCCAGCAGTGAAGCCCAGGGACAGGGGAGTTACGAGCAGTACTTC
many	TRBJ2-3	TRBV2	TRBD2	CASSELAGEDTQYF	TGTGCCAGCAGTGAACTAGCGGGGGAAGATACGCAGTATTTT
-	TRBJ2-7	TRBV20-1	-	CSAEKGYEQYF	TGCAGTGCTGAGAAGGGGTACGAGCAGTACTTC
many	TRBJ1-1	TRBV5-4	-	CASSLQRGGDTEAFF	TGTGCCAGCAGCTTACAAAGGGGGGGGGACACTGAAGCTTTCTTT
few	TRBJ2-7	TRBV27	-	CASGEGSTYEQYF	TGTGCCTCCGGTGAGGGTTCCACCTACGAGCAGTACTTC
many	TRBJ2-3	TRBV19	-	CASSAGQSTDTQYF	TGTGCCAGTAGTGCCGGACAGTCCACAGATACGCAGTATTTT
few	TRBJ2-3	TRBV27	-	CASSLRGGGGDTQYF	TGTGCCAGCAGTCTCAGGGGAGGGGGTGGAGATACGCAGTATTTT
-	TRBJ1-1	TRBV7-9	-	CASRTDAANTEAFF	TGTGCCAGCCGAACGGACGCGGCGAACACTGAAGCTTTCTTT
-	TRBJ1-1	TRBV4-2	-	CASSQPTGLNTEAFF	TGTGCCAGCAGCCAACCCACAGGGCTAAACACTGAAGCTTTCTTT
few	TRBJ2-7	TRBV20-1	TRBD2	CSAKLAGSTYEQYF	TGCAGTGCTAAACTAGCGGGGAGCACCTACGAGCAGTACTTC